This entry concerns a single T cell receptor beta chain. The data belong to a study of blood T cell repertoires in COVID-19. As originally analysed: Scientists estimated how many nucleated cells there were by amplifying reference gene primers. Libraries were prepared by immunoSEQ multiplex PCR; TCRdb keeps only in-frame clonotypes and omits some of them. That table supplies the V and J calls and clone size; D and trimming were determined from the DNA. This sample yields 300,000 or so clones, of which around 89% are seen a single time; 6.4% belongs to the top ten. This CDR3 contains 14 residues. The germline V and J ends were trimmed by 2 bases and 6 bases, with 13 bases remaining between them. Germline loops: CDR1 SGHAT, CDR2 FQNNGV.

The TCR comes from a man between 18 and 35 years old who had recovered from COVID-19. The rearrangement joins TRBV11-2 to TRBJ1-1; D ambiguous. Sequencing was carried out using peripheral blood. CDR3 DNA sequence: TGTGCCAGCAGCTTAAACGAGGGTATATCTGAAGCTTTCTTT. Protein product: CASSLNEGISEAFF.